The sequence of this T cell receptor beta chain was determined in a study of shared clonotypes between healthy human individuals. TCRdb's table, derived via immunoSEQ multiplex PCR, lists solely in-frame clones and lacks some. The table has millions of clones, about 92% seen once. Germline V gives CDR1 SGHVS, CDR2 FNYEAQ. V shed 1 base and J 3 bases; nucleotides not matched to a gene: 5. The CDR3 covers 17 residues. The chain employs TRBV7-6 and TRBJ2-3; 12 nucleotides line up with TRBD2. Material: naive CD4+ T cells from PBMCs. The subset was: CD45RA+ positively selected. The sequence was collected from a man younger than 35 in good health. Some clones in this sample may be carry-over from other donors' samples. The chain's CDR3 is CASSLGLTSGRTDTQYF. For the CDR3, the DNA is TGTGCCAGCAGCTTAGGCCTCACTAGCGGGAGGACAGATACGCAGTATTTT.